Listed here is a single T cell receptor beta chain. No antigen is known for it. Unmatched junction bases numbered 2, after V lost 1 base and J lost 4 bases. From germline, CDR1 is LNHDA and CDR2 SQIVND (reference sequence). This CDR3 is 14 amino acids long. The sample originates from a study of T cell repertoires in ileal Crohn's disease. Across the whole study: From the surgical specimen's inflamed ileum, biopsies were taken as M0. Study conclusions and caveats: Clonal expansions were more frequent in active smokers than non-smokers at surgery. High-frequency clones were more common in sorted CD8 than CD4 cells. All patients with clonality above 26.8% had endoscopic recurrence.

Repertoires were generated with immunoSEQ multiplex PCR, while TCRdb's copy carries only in-frame clones and drops some. The sample lists around 11,000 clones, 87% occurring once. Time point described: inflamed ileum from the surgical specimen. The chain employs TRBV19 and TRBJ2-5, with TRBD1 matching over 8 bases. The sequence was obtained from an adult with Crohn's disease. Sequenced material: ileal tissue. This CDR3 reads CASSIGTGRETQYF. The DNA of the CDR3 is TGTGCCAGTAGTATAGGGACAGGGCGAGAGACCCAGTACTTC.